A selection of T cell receptor beta chains follows, all from one sample in a study of T cells in localized non-small cell lung cancer. Some clones are missing from TCRdb's copy, which holds only in-frame ones; the method was immunoSEQ multiplex PCR. This sample has about 1,900 clones, with approximately 25% found just once. The sample consisted of normal lung tissue next to the tumor, taken before any cancer treatment. Every receptor here comes from a female donor of 60 years or more with stage III squamous cell lung carcinoma. The CDR3 runs from the conserved cysteine through the conserved F or W. Each record gives: D gene, J gene, V gene, CDR3 protein. The D gene is left open where the match is weak.

>.|TRBJ2-5|TRBV11-3
CASSLTMGPQETQYF
>.|TRBJ1-2|TRBV10-3
CAISESQGSGYTF
>TRBD1|TRBJ2-7|TRBV19
CASSGTGGFYEQYF
>TRBD1|TRBJ1-5|TRBV11-3
CASSPDRGNQPQHF
>TRBD1|TRBJ2-2|TRBV5-1
CASSSGQGFNTGELFF
>.|TRBJ1-1|TRBV6-8
CASGWSREGQAEAFF
>TRBD1|TRBJ2-2|TRBV19
CASRRGPGTGELFF
>.|TRBJ1-1|TRBV28
CASITVGGTEAFF
>.|TRBJ1-2|TRBV29-1
CSVPRTAFYGYTF
>.|TRBJ2-1|TRBV11-3
CASSLRGSSYNEQFF
>TRBD1|TRBJ1-3|TRBV6-8
CASTPTGGNTIYF
>.|TRBJ1-4|TRBV28
CASSSFITGEKLFF
>TRBD1|TRBJ2-7|TRBV18
CASSPSLPGQGDLDF
>.|TRBJ2-1|TRBV28
CASSPTRTALSNEQFF
>TRBD1|TRBJ1-3|TRBV9
CASSVEGAYGNTIYF
>.|TRBJ1-2|TRBV30
CAWSKQGDYGYTF
>.|TRBJ2-5|TRBV6-8
CASSYGGSGTPGETQYF
>TRBD1|TRBJ1-2|TRBV11-3
CASSLEPTGTPYGYTF
>.|TRBJ2-7|TRBV5-1
CASSLESGYSYEQYF
>.|TRBJ2-7|TRBV11-3
CASSSRDTYYEQYF
>.|TRBJ2-1|TRBV29-1
CSVVVRAGEQFF
>TRBD1|TRBJ1-5|TRBV6-8
CASSYSKTGQPQHF
>.|TRBJ2-7|TRBV6-8
CASSPGTELAYEQYF
>TRBD2|TRBJ2-1|TRBV11-3
CASSSPGGNTRNEQFF
>.|TRBJ2-1|TRBV19
CASSTRGGTYNEQFF
>.|TRBJ1-2|TRBV9
CASSGTLNNYGYTF
>.|TRBJ1-5|TRBV25-1
CASTDRASNQPQHF
>.|TRBJ1-1|TRBV19
CASSKQGDWSTEAFF
>.|TRBJ1-5|TRBV9
CASRPLPDQPQHF
>TRBD2|TRBJ2-7|TRBV28
CASNRKAGTSHSYEQYF
>TRBD1|TRBJ1-2|TRBV5-1
CASSTGGQGHYGYTF
>.|TRBJ1-2|TRBV19
CASSMGKGNYGYTF
>TRBD1|TRBJ2-7|TRBV6-8
CAAGAQGNDEQYF
>.|TRBJ1-4|TRBV4-1
CASSQGSITNEKLFF
>.|TRBJ1-2|TRBV15
CATSRANRMVESYTF
>TRBD2|TRBJ2-5|TRBV9
CASTYSGGAGETQYF
>TRBD1|TRBJ1-2|TRBV11-3
CASSLPGPDRAIGYTF